The 5 T cell receptor beta chains below all came from one sample that was sequenced in a study of OX40 agonist ivuxolimab in advanced cancers. Measured with immunoSEQ multiplex PCR; TCRdb has only the in-frame clones, and not every one. Here the sample spans 12,000 or so clones, more than 70% being singletons. This specimen was CD4+ or CD8+ T cells sorted from blood, taken in a trial of the OX40 agonist ivuxolimab. These receptors came from an adult with an advanced solid tumor such as melanoma, head and neck, liver or kidney cancer.

This clone has only a few counts. This sample includes further DNA sequences coding for the same CDR3. V and J are TRBV7-3 and TRBJ2-3; D gene ambiguous. Between the trimmed V and J ends, which lost 5 bases and 2 bases, there was a span of 14 bases. CDR1 and CDR2 from the germline V gene are SGHTA and FQGTGA. The CDR3 is 15 amino acids. The CDR3 spells CASSPGGGPTDTQYF. In nucleotides, the CDR3 is TGTGCCAGCAGCCCGGGCGGCGGCCCCACAGATACGCAGTATTTT.

There are a few counts of this clone. J is TRBJ2-7 and V is TRBV5-1, with 9 nucleotides matching TRBD1. V shed 0 bases and J 4 bases; nucleotides not matched to a gene: 5. The germline V gene has CDR1 SGHRS and CDR2 YFSETQ. CDR3 length equals 15 residues. The CDR3 protein is CASSLASGQGYEQYF. The CDR3 nucleotides read TGCGCCAGCAGCTTGGCTTCAGGACAGGGGTACGAGCAGTACTTC. Full variable domain (outside the CDR3, taken from reference TRBV5-1 and TRBJ2-7): KAGVTQTPRYLIKTRGQQVTLSCSPISGHRSVSWYQQTPGQGLQFLFEYFSETQRNKGNFPGRFSGRQFSNSRSEMNVSTLELGDSALYLCASSLASGQGYEQYFGPGTRLTVT.

The chain is built from TRBV6-5 and TRBJ2-2; TRBD1 might be the D (6 bases). CDR1 and CDR2 (germline): MNHEY, SVGAGI. Trimming cost V 5 bases and J 4 bases, with 14 bases left between them. The CDR3 runs 15 residues. This CDR3 reads CASSPRTVSTGELFF. The CDR3 region has the DNA TGTGCCAGCAGTCCCCGGACAGTGAGCACCGGGGAGCTGTTTTTT.

The chain uses TRBV5-1 and TRBJ2-7, with TRBD2 matching over 13 bases. The CDR3 is 16 amino acids. Germline CDR1 and CDR2: SGHRS and YFSETQ. Trimming removed 0 bases from V and 2 bases from J; junction bases left unmatched: 2. Here the CDR3 DNA reads TGCGCCAGCAGCTTGGGAGGGACTAGCGGGACCTACGAGCAGTACTTC. Translation: CASSLGGTSGTYEQYF.

This rearrangement joins TRBV6-5 to TRBJ2-1, with a weak D call TRBD1 (5 bases). The germline V gene has CDR1 MNHEY and CDR2 SVGAGI. This CDR3 region has 15 residues. Trimming removed 0 bases from V and 6 bases from J, with 12 bases in between. In DNA, the CDR3 is TGTGCCAGCAGTTACTCAACACAGGCTTTCAATGAGCAGTTCTTC. Translated, it gives CASSYSTQAFNEQFF.